This TCR beta chain was recorded in a study of blood T cells in healthy people across ages. It was with a sample-barcoded 5' primer and a J-beta primer mix that a second PCR of roughly 7 to 12 cycles was run. TCRdb redid the calling of the 5' RACE reads with MiXCR, one entry per CDR3 protein. The data show some 940,000 distinct CDR3 sequences, about 29% seen once. V lost 4 bases and J 1 base, leaving 14 bases between the germline ends. The length of the CDR3 is 15 residues. Germline CDR1 reads SGHRS; CDR2 reads YFSETQ. Investigators took around 11 milliliters of peripheral blood from every donor. This clonotype was counted a single time. Separately, the same data were catalogued under a study of T cells of mothers and their children. That study adds: Each donor was one of three healthy Caucasian mothers or one of their six children.

This receptor was identified in a woman in her 40s in good health. Sequences were obtained from blood. This chain connects TRBV5-1 to TRBJ1-1; unclear D gene. The CDR3 sequence: CASSHMGNWNTEAFF. CDR3 sequence (DNA): TGCGCCAGCAGCCACATGGGAAATTGGAACACTGAAGCTTTCTTT. Variable domain in full (rest from reference TRBV5-1 and TRBJ1-1): KAGVTQTPRYLIKTRGQQVTLSCSPISGHRSVSWYQQTPGQGLQFLFEYFSETQRNKGNFPGRFSGRQFSNSRSEMNVSTLELGDSALYLCASSHMGNWNTEAFFGQGTRLTVV.